This T cell receptor (beta chain) was documented in a study of blood T cell repertoires in COVID-19. Overall study: The cDNA or gDNA used as material had been derived from T cells, B-cell-depleted T cells, or PBMCs.

Authors' analysis steps: Nucleated cell counts were estimated from reference gene primer amplification. The assay was immunoSEQ multiplex PCR, and TCRdb's table has in-frame clones only and misses some. V, J and clone size derive from that table, while D and trimming were established from the DNA sequence. The data show 100,000 to 150,000 clones, approximately 80% seen once. The CDR3 is made up of 15 amino acids. Germline lookup yields CDR1 SGHKS and CDR2 YYEKEE (reference sequence). V lost 2 bases and J 1 base, leaving 13 bases between the germline ends. The sequence derives from a man aged 55 to 70 with acute or convalescent COVID-19. The sequenced sample was peripheral blood. The chain uses TRBV5-5 and TRBJ2-7, with D tentatively TRBD1 (6 bases). The CDR3 DNA reads as TGTGCCAGCAGCTTCTATGGGGGCTATTCCTACGAGCAGTACTTC. Protein product: CASSFYGGYSYEQYF.